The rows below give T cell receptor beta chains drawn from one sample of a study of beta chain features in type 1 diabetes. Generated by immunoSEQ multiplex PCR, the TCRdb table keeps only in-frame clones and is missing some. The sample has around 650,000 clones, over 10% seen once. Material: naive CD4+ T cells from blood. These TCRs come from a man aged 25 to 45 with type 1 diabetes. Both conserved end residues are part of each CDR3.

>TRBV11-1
CTSSLAGNTEAFF
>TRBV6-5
CASRRAPNYGYTF
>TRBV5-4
CASSLEALYNSPLHF
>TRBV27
CASSLSGPDTYNSPLHF
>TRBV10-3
CAISREGDTQYF
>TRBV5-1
CASSLTGNTGELFF
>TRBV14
CASSLVAGTGTDTQYF
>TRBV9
CASSSRGTDTQYF
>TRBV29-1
CSVEQSSNQPQHF
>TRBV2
CANAGTGSYEQYF
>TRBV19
CASSQGPRIYGYTF
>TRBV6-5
CASSYSALAEYEQYF
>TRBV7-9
CASSSGPMGDTQYF
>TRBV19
CASSPFGQGGYGYTF
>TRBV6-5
CASSYKGLAADTQYF
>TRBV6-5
CASSSQGARELFF
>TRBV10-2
CASSGRGDTYEQYF
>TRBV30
CAWSGEKLFF
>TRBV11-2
CASSSLTNEQFF
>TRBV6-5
CASSYSFGSHGYTF
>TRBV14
CASSQIRDAAYEQYF
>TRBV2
CASKVVSGPDEQYF
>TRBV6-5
CASSYGQETGELFF
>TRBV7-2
CASSLAGTAQETQYF
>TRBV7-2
CASSSTGQGTDTQYF
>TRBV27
CASSPGLAAGQETQYF
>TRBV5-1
CASSLRGDGQPQHF
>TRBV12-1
CASSRNSHGVLTQYF